The T cell receptor beta chain described here comes from a study of cytomegalovirus exposure and HLA in healthy donors. The CDR3 length is 15 residues. V lost 2 bases, J lost 12 bases, and 11 bases stayed unmatched. Germline CDR1 and CDR2: MDHEN and SYDVKM. The donors were healthy bone marrow donors. Primers for the PCR totalled 60 Vbeta and 13 Jbeta. Generated by immunoSEQ multiplex PCR, the TCRdb table keeps only in-frame clones and is missing some. Of around 120,000 clones in the sample, approximately 15% were seen once. Material for sequencing was PBMCs. The receptor's source is a woman under 30 in good health and CMV-seronegative. The chain is built from TRBV28 and TRBJ2-7; 12 bases map to TRBD1. The CDR3 reads CASSLPPGQGARVYF. In DNA form, the CDR3 reads TGTGCCAGCAGTTTACCCCCGGGACAGGGGGCTCGAGTGTACTTC.